The sequence of this TCR beta chain was determined in a study of cytomegalovirus exposure and HLA in healthy donors. Deletions cut 4 bases from V and 4 bases from J, with 10 bases between. Per germline, CDR1 SQVTM and CDR2 ANQGSEA. This CDR3 spans 12 amino acids. The PCR used 60 Vbeta and 13 Jbeta primers. Data came from immunoSEQ multiplex PCR; TCRdb stores just in-frame clones and leaves some out. The sample consists of 150,000 to 200,000 clones, roughly 8.7% of them appearing once. This chain links TRBV29-1 with TRBJ1-2, with D unresolved. This receptor was identified in a woman aged 25 to 45 in good health and CMV-seropositive. Sequenced material: PBMCs. CDR3 loop: CSVVGSRYGYTF. For the CDR3, the DNA is TGCAGCGTTGTGGGCTCCCGCTATGGCTACACCTTC.